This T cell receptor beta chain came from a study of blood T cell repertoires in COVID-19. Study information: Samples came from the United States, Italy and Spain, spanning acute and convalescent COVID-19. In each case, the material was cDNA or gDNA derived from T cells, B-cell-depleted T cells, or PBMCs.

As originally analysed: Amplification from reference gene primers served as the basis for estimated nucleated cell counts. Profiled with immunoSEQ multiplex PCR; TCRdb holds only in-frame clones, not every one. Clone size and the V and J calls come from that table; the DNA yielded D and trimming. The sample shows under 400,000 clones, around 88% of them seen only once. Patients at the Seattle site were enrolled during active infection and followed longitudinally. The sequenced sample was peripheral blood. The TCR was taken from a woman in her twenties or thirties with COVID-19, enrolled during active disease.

CDR3: CASSVRGQPQHF. In nucleotides, the CDR3 is TGTGCCAGCAGCGTCAGGGGCCAGCCCCAGCATTTT. The chain combines TRBV7-9 with TRBJ1-5; possible D gene TRBD1, 6 bases. The CDR3 length is 12 residues. Germline-derived CDR1 and CDR2 are SEHNR and FQNEAQ (reference sequence). V lost 5 bases to trimming and J lost 7 bases, with 9 bases between them.